Below, 30 T cell receptor beta chains from the same sample are listed, as sequenced in a study of T cell repertoires in cytomegalovirus infection. TCRdb independently ran MiXCR on the reads; one entry per CDR3 protein. The table lists more than 200,000 distinct CDR3 sequences, roughly 9% of them singletons. Material for sequencing was PBMCs. The source is a human donor in good health (CMV status not recorded). Some clones in this sample may be carry-over from other donors' samples.

This clonotype was seen a few times. This sequence joins TRBV14 and TRBJ1-1; 12 bases fit TRBD1. CDR1 is SGHDN and CDR2 is FVKESK in the germline V gene. The V segment lost 4 bases and the J segment 0 bases; nucleotides outside the gene matches: 9. CDR3 length: 18 residues. CDR3 protein: CASSPKLRDRGLNTEAFF. CDR3 coding DNA: TGTGCCAGCAGCCCCAAACTCCGGGACAGGGGGCTGAACACTGAAGCTTTCTTT.

This clonotype was observed many times. The gene calls are TRBV7-2 and TRBJ2-7; a weak D match, TRBD2 (6 bases). The CDR3 is 18 residues long. Looked up from germline, CDR1 is SGHTA and CDR2 is FQGNSA. V gave up 4 bases and J gave up 0 bases, with 22 bases separating them. The CDR3 DNA sequence: TGTGCCAGCAGCTCACCCCCCTGGGCGGCCGGGAGCTCCTACGAGCAGTACTTC. Translating it yields CASSSPPWAAGSSYEQYF.

The chain couples TRBV6-1 to TRBJ2-2, with TRBD2 identical over 13 bases. Losses at the gene ends were 7 bases for V and 4 bases for J; bases not matched to a gene: 6. The CDR3 spans 16 residues. Germline V gene data show CDR1 as MNHNS and CDR2 as SASEGT. CDR3 DNA sequence: TGTGCCAGCATTCAACTAGCGGGAGGGGGCACCGGGGAGCTGTTTTTT. Protein sequence: CASIQLAGGGTGELFF.

In this sample, this clonotype turned up many times. The genes are TRBV7-8 and TRBJ2-4; 11 positions match TRBD2. The germline V gene has CDR1 SGHVS and CDR2 FQNEAQ. With 5 bases clipped from V and 4 bases from J, the junction kept 7 bases outside the gene matches. The length of the CDR3 is 16 residues. The CDR3 sequence is CASSMSSGGPKNIQYF. The CDR3 DNA reads TGTGCCAGCAGCATGTCTAGCGGGGGGCCTAAAAACATTCAGTACTTC.

The chain recombines TRBV28 with TRBJ1-5; weak D call: TRBD1 (6 bases). CDR3 length: 17 amino acids. Germline V CDR1 and CDR2: MDHEN, SYDVKM. V lost 5 bases and J 5 bases, leaving 22 bases between the germline ends. In nucleotides, the CDR3 is TGTGCCAGCAGTCCCCGGTCGTTCAACAGGGCCCATCAGCCCCAGCATTTT. The encoded protein is CASSPRSFNRAHQPQHF.

At least ten counts were recorded for this clonotype. The rearrangement joins TRBV12-3 or TRBV12-4 to TRBJ2-2; weak D call: TRBD2 (5 bases). This CDR3 spans 14 amino acids. Trimming removed 3 bases at V and 3 bases at J, with 8 bases between. The DNA of the CDR3 is TGTGCCAGCAGTTTCCGGCGGGACACCGGGGAGCTGTTTTTT. Translation: CASSFRRDTGELFF.

There are many counts of this clonotype. The V call is TRBV7-9, the J call TRBJ2-1, with D hard to call. V shed 5 bases and J shed 8 bases, with 13 bases lying between them. Germline lookup yields CDR1 SEHNR and CDR2 FQNEAQ (reference sequence). The CDR3 is made up of 13 amino acids. The CDR3 bases are TGTGCCAGCAGCATTCTAGTCGGCTATGAGCAGTTCTTC. Its translation: CASSILVGYEQFF.

This chain links TRBV15 with TRBJ1-4; D might be TRBD1 (5 bases). CDR3 length equals 15 residues. Trimming removed 5 bases from V and 6 bases from J, with 16 bases in between. Germline-derived CDR1 and CDR2 are LNHNV and YYDKDF (reference sequence). The CDR3 protein is CATSSTGSGDEKLFF. The CDR3 nucleotides are TGTGCCACCAGCTCCACCGGCTCGGGGGATGAAAAACTGTTTTTT.

This clonotype appeared many times. The genes are TRBV28 and TRBJ2-7, with D possibly being TRBD2 (5 bases). The CDR3 has 15 residues. The germline V gene encodes CDR1 MDHEN and CDR2 SYDVKM. Trimming stripped 6 bases from V and 7 bases from J, with 22 bases between. The DNA for the CDR3 is TGTGCCAGCAGCGATCCAAAGACTCCGACGGGGGAGCAGTACTTC. Residues: CASSDPKTPTGEQYF.

This clonotype was seen many times. The V and J genes are TRBV7-9 and TRBJ2-2; weak D call: TRBD2 (5 bases). The CDR3 length is 17 residues. Trimming took 5 bases from V and 1 from J, leaving 17 bases between them. Per the germline V gene, CDR1 is SEHNR and CDR2 is FQNEAQ (reference sequence). The CDR3 is CASSPRDIAVNTGELFF. Here the CDR3 DNA reads TGTGCCAGCAGCCCCCGGGATATCGCTGTGAACACCGGGGAGCTGTTTTTT. The full variable domain, in which reference TRBV7-9 and TRBJ2-2 provide the parts outside the CDR3, is DTGVSQNPRHKITKRGQNVTFRCDPISEHNRLYWYRQTLGQGPEFLTYFQNEAQLEKSRLLSDRFSAERPKGSFSTLEIQRTEQGDSAMYLCASSPRDIAVNTGELFFGEGSRLTVL.

This clonotype was detected many times. The gene calls are TRBV12-3 or TRBV12-4 and TRBJ2-2, with 10 bases lining up with TRBD2. The CDR3 runs 16 residues. Trimming cost V 5 bases and J 6 bases; bases outside gene matches: 9. The CDR3 here is CASSRSSGSSAGELFF. The CDR3 DNA reads TGTGCCAGCAGTCGTTCTAGCGGGAGCAGCGCCGGGGAGCTGTTTTTT.

The V gene is TRBV28, the J gene TRBJ2-7, with 7 bases matching TRBD2. The CDR3 has 14 amino acids. V was pared by 8 bases and J by 0 bases, with 7 bases of the junction left unmatched. Looked up from germline, CDR1 is MDHEN and CDR2 is SYDVKM. This CDR3 is CASGRWGGSYEQYF. CDR3 DNA sequence: TGTGCCAGCGGACGGTGGGGGGGCTCCTACGAGCAGTACTTC.

At least ten counts were recorded for this clonotype. The chain couples TRBV20-1 to TRBJ1-1; unclear D gene. Trimming stripped 2 bases from V and 8 bases from J, with 21 bases between. This CDR3 is 15 amino acids long. Germline V gene data show CDR1 as DFQATT and CDR2 as SNEGSKA (reference sequence). CDR3 loop: CSARPKKTRGEEAFF. CDR3 nucleotide sequence: TGCAGTGCTAGACCTAAGAAGACGCGCGGCGAGGAAGCTTTCTTT.

This clonotype came up a few times. V gene TRBV4-2 combines with J gene TRBJ1-1; D may be TRBD1 (5 bases). This CDR3 spans 14 amino acids. Trimming stripped 0 bases from V and 5 bases from J, with 10 bases between. The germline gives CDR1 LGHNA, CDR2 YNFKEQ. CDR3 nucleotides: TGTGCCAGCAGCCAAGATCTAGGGGTGACTGAAGCTTTCTTT. The encoded protein is CASSQDLGVTEAFF.

This clonotype was observed at least ten times. The chain uses TRBV6-1 and TRBJ2-5, with a tentative D call TRBD2 (5 bases). Trimming took off 7 bases at V and 4 bases at J, with 16 bases between the two ends. Germline V gene sequence: CDR1 MNHNS, CDR2 SASEGT. CDR3 size: 14 residues. CDR3 protein: CASISRLALETQYF. The CDR3 DNA reads TGTGCCAGCATCTCGCGGCTAGCTCTAGAGACCCAGTACTTC.

The chain employs TRBV7-2 and TRBJ2-1; TRBD2 matches at 8 bases. Per germline, CDR1 SGHTA and CDR2 FQGNSA. The CDR3 length is 16 residues. The ends lost 2 bases at V and 6 bases at J; junction bases unmatched: 9. The CDR3 DNA reads as TGTGCCAGCAGCTTATATAGCGGGAAAGGGTCCAATGAGCAGTTCTTC. Translated: CASSLYSGKGSNEQFF.

The sample holds many counts of this clonotype. CDR3 DNA: TGTGCCAGCAGCCCCTTCGGCCAGGGGAGACTGGCTTTCTTT. Protein product: CASSPFGQGRLAFF. The V call is TRBV7-2, the J call TRBJ1-1; possibly TRBD1 for D (6 bases). This CDR3 comprises 14 residues. Germline CDR1 is SGHTA and CDR2 is FQGNSA. V was clipped by 5 bases and J by 11 bases, with 21 bases between them.

This clonotype was recorded at least ten times. V is TRBV28 and J is TRBJ1-2; D is possibly TRBD1 (5 bases). The germline gives CDR1 MDHEN, CDR2 SYDVKM. Deletions cut 4 bases from V and 8 bases from J, with 23 bases between. The CDR3 covers 16 residues. The CDR3 region is CASSSVGTAGSWGYTF. In DNA, the CDR3 is TGTGCCAGCAGTTCCGTAGGGACGGCCGGATCATGGGGCTACACCTTC.

There are a few counts of this clonotype. The gene calls are TRBV12-3 or TRBV12-4 and TRBJ1-2; D is ambiguous. V was pared by 1 base and J by 7 bases, with 10 bases between. The CDR3 is 13 residues long. The CDR3 DNA sequence: TGTGCCAGCAGTTTAGGCCCGGCTGGTGGCTACACCTTC. Protein product: CASSLGPAGGYTF.

The sample holds a few counts of this clonotype. V and J are TRBV20-1 and TRBJ1-5, with D possibly matching TRBD1 (6 bases). CDR3 length: 15 amino acids. Trimming removed 1 base at V and 6 bases at J, with 16 bases between. In germline, CDR1 is DFQATT, CDR2 SNEGSKA (reference sequence). The CDR3 spells CSARVSGGAGQPQHF. The DNA of the CDR3 is TGCAGTGCTAGAGTATCCGGGGGCGCGGGTCAGCCCCAGCATTTT.

This clonotype ranks as medium-sized. V and J are TRBV7-2 and TRBJ2-3; 8 positions match TRBD2. The CDR3 sequence is 17 residues long. Looked up from germline, CDR1 is SGHTA and CDR2 is FQGNSA. V was clipped by 2 bases and J by 0 bases; unmatched bases: 7. Here the CDR3 reads CASSLRRRGVSTDTQYF. In nucleotides, the CDR3 is TGTGCCAGCAGCTTAAGGCGGCGGGGGGTTAGCACAGATACGCAGTATTTT.

This clonotype was detected many times. The chain combines TRBV7-8 with TRBJ2-3, with TRBD1 matching 10 bases. The germline CDR1 and CDR2 sequences are SGHVS and FQNEAQ. V was pared by 5 bases and J by 3 bases, with 5 bases of the junction left unmatched. The CDR3 has 15 residues. CDR3 sequence: CASSLRDRGTDTQYF. CDR3 nucleotide sequence: TGTGCCAGCAGCCTCCGGGACAGGGGTACAGATACGCAGTATTTT.

This clonotype was observed a few times. This chain connects TRBV3-1 to TRBJ2-2; D unresolved. This CDR3 spans 15 amino acids. Germline CDR1 reads LGHDT; CDR2 reads YNNKEL (reference sequence). V dropped 1 base and J dropped 1 base, with 7 bases sitting between them. The CDR3 DNA reads as TGTGCCAGCAGCCAAGGTTGGGTGAACACCGGGGAGCTGTTTTTT. Translating it yields CASSQGWVNTGELFF.

This clonotype was counted ten times or more. V usage is TRBV7-8 and J usage is TRBJ2-5; D unclear. There are 11 residues in the CDR3. Trimming left V 8 bases short and J 3 bases short, with 7 bases between. Per germline, CDR1 SGHVS and CDR2 FQNEAQ. The CDR3 sequence: CASPIEETQYF. The DNA for the CDR3 is TGTGCCAGCCCGATAGAAGAGACCCAGTACTTC. Variable domain in full (rest from reference TRBV7-8 and TRBJ2-5): GAGVSQSPRYKVAKRGQDVALRCDPISGHVSLFWYQQALGQGPEFLTYFQNEAQLDKSGLPSDRFFAERPEGSVSTLKIQRTQQEDSAVYLCASPIEETQYFGPGTRLLVL.

In its sample, this clonotype was seen a few times. V and J are TRBV7-3 and TRBJ2-1; 10 nucleotides match TRBD2. The germline gives CDR1 SGHTA, CDR2 FQGTGA. This CDR3 contains 17 residues. The J segment lost 5 bases and the V segment lost 5 bases, leaving 12 bases of the junction unmatched. CDR3 sequence: CASSLNPRTSGNNEQFF. The DNA of the CDR3 is TGTGCCAGCAGCCTCAACCCCCGGACTAGCGGAAACAATGAGCAGTTCTTC.

Many counts were recorded for this clonotype. This chain joins TRBV7-8 and TRBJ1-5, with 9 bases matching TRBD1. Germline V gene data show CDR1 as SGHVS and CDR2 as FQNEAQ. This CDR3 is 14 amino acids long. With 5 bases clipped from V and 9 bases from J, the junction kept 8 bases outside the gene matches. The CDR3: CASSATGGGRPQHF. For the CDR3, the DNA is TGTGCCAGCAGCGCGACAGGGGGAGGGAGGCCCCAGCATTTT.

The chain employs TRBV7-6 and TRBJ2-1, with 9 bases aligning to TRBD1. CDR3 size: 14 residues. The germline V gene encodes CDR1 SGHVS and CDR2 FNYEAQ. The ends lost 1 base at V and 12 bases at J; junction bases unmatched: 7. CDR3 protein: CASSLEGQGRGQFF. CDR3 DNA sequence: TGTGCCAGCAGCTTAGAGGGACAGGGACGGGGGCAGTTCTTC. Complete variable domain (other parts from reference TRBV7-6 and TRBJ2-1): GAGVSQSPRYKVTKRGQDVALRCDPISGHVSLYWYRQALGQGPEFLTYFNYEAQQDKSGLPNDRFSAERPEGSISTLTIQRTEQRDSAMYRCASSLEGQGRGQFFGPGTRLTVL.

This clonotype has at least ten counts. The chain carries TRBV7-8 and TRBJ1-2; D gene uncertain. The CDR3 sequence is 15 residues long. The V gene's germline CDR1 is SGHVS and CDR2 FQNEAQ. V lost 1 base, J lost 8 bases, and 17 bases lay in between. Here the CDR3 reads CASSLDATHGEGYTF. The CDR3 DNA is TGTGCCAGCAGCTTAGATGCGACACACGGGGAAGGCTACACCTTC.

This clonotype was picked up many times. The CDR3 DNA follows: TGTGCCAGCAGCCCCTCTAGCGGGGGTGGGTACGAGCAGTACTTC. Its translation is CASSPSSGGGYEQYF. The chain couples TRBV7-3 to TRBJ2-7; 10 nucleotides match TRBD2. This CDR3 contains 15 residues. J was trimmed by 4 bases and V by 5 bases; bases with no gene match: 8. CDR1 is SGHTA, CDR2 FQGTGA, per germline.

This clonotype was seen ten or more times. J is TRBJ2-2 and V is TRBV7-6; no definite D call. V lost 2 bases and J 1 base, leaving 8 bases between the germline ends. From germline, CDR1 is SGHVS and CDR2 FNYEAQ. This CDR3 is 15 amino acids long. Here the CDR3 reads CASSLSRQNTGELFF. Here the CDR3 DNA reads TGTGCCAGCAGCTTATCGAGACAGAACACCGGGGAGCTGTTTTTT. The full variable domain, rest sourced from reference TRBV7-6 and TRBJ2-2, is GAGVSQSPRYKVTKRGQDVALRCDPISGHVSLYWYRQALGQGPEFLTYFNYEAQQDKSGLPNDRFSAERPEGSISTLTIQRTEQRDSAMYRCASSLSRQNTGELFFGEGSRLTVL.